This T cell receptor (beta chain) was sequenced in a study of molecular identifiers for immune sequencing clone quantification. Methods described previously, with TCR primers listed, were used for bulk TCR libraries. TCRdb recomputed calls from the PCR reads with MiXCR, one row per CDR3 protein. The repertoire holds about 640,000 distinct CDR3 sequences, with about 20% as singletons. This clonotype appeared many times. Its target is unknown. Study conclusions and caveats: Identical TCR molecules sharing a barcode could underestimate highly expanded clone sizes.

The sequenced sample consisted of naive CD8+ T cells from blood, with Jurkat cell RNA spiked in. Specified subset: FACS-sorted CD8+CD4-CCR7+CD45RA+ naive T cells. The source of this sequence is a human donor in good health. Some libraries in this study had Jurkat cell RNA spiked in.

CDR3 DNA: TGCAGCGTTGAGGCGCAGGAAGGGGAGGGCACCGGGGAGCTGTTTTTT. Protein: CSVEAQEGEGTGELFF. The chain uses TRBV29-1 and TRBJ2-2; 7 nucleotides align to TRBD2. The ends lost 3 bases at V and 4 bases at J; junction bases unmatched: 11. The CDR3 spans 16 residues. CDR1 and CDR2 from the germline V gene are SQVTM and ANQGSEA.